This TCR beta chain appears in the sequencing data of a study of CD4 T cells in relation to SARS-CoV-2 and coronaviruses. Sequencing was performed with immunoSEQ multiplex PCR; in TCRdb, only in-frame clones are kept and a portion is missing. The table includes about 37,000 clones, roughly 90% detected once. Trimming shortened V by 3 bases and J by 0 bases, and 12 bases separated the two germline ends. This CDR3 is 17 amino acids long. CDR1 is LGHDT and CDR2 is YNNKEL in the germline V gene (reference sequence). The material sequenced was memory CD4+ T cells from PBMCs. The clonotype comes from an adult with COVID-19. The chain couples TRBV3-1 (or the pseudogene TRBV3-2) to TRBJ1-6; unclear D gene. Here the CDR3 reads CASSQTGTPSYNSPLHF. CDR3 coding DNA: TGTGCCAGCAGCCAGACGGGCACCCCCTCCTATAATTCACCCCTCCACTTT.